By sample share, the clone carrying this TCR beta chain is medium-sized (0.01 to 0.1%). Its antigen is unknown. Each sample's TCRbeta library yielded on average approximately 41,000 productive templates. Repertoires were generated with immunoSEQ multiplex PCR, while TCRdb's copy carries only in-frame clones and drops some. The sample carries over 25,000 clones, more than 60% recorded once. Trimming stripped 4 bases from V and 0 bases from J, with 4 bases between. The germline gives CDR1 SGHVS, CDR2 FQNEAQ. This CDR3 spans 13 amino acids. This record belongs to a study of STAT3 mutations in large granular lymphocyte leukemia. Study-level points and caveats: At least one immunodominant TCR beta clonotype appeared in every T-cell large granular lymphocyte leukemia patient. Samples missed the first appearance of the clone. All newly emerging clones after therapy were STAT3 wild type.

Sequenced sample: peripheral blood mononuclear cells. The V and J genes are TRBV7-8 and TRBJ1-5, with D unresolved. The sequence was obtained from a woman aged 50 to 60 with T-cell large granular lymphocyte leukemia. Some clones in this sample may be carry-over from other donors' samples. The CDR3 protein is CASSWGSNQPQHF. In nucleotides, the CDR3 is TGTGCCAGCAGCTGGGGTAGCAATCAGCCCCAGCATTTT. The full variable domain, its missing parts supplied by reference TRBV7-8 and TRBJ1-5, is GAGVSQSPRYKVAKRGQDVALRCDPISGHVSLFWYQQALGQGPEFLTYFQNEAQLDKSGLPSDRFFAERPEGSVSTLKIQRTQQEDSAVYLCASSWGSNQPQHFGDGTRLSIL.